The present entry profiles one T cell receptor beta chain with its context. Original methodology: Researchers report that nucleated cell counts were estimated from reference gene primer amplification. The table came from immunoSEQ multiplex PCR; TCRdb's copy has only in-frame clones and leaves some out. V, J and clone size were drawn from that table, and D and trimming were deduced from the DNA. Of around 210,000 clones listed, less than 90% were seen once; the top ten hold 0.65% to 0.95%. The data were taken from a study of blood T cell repertoires in COVID-19. The overall study: The samples span acute and convalescent COVID-19 from the United States, Italy and Spain. PBMCs, B-cell-depleted T cells, or T cells were the source of the cDNA or gDNA that made up the material.

The V and J ends lost 7 bases and 1 base respectively, with 13 bases between them. CDR1 is MDHEN, CDR2 SYDVKM, per germline. The CDR3 loop spans 14 amino acids. The sample comprised peripheral blood. The chain links TRBV28 to TRBJ1-1; D is possibly TRBD1 (5 bases). The TCR originated in a woman in her 70s with acute or convalescent COVID-19. Here the CDR3 reads CASKMGGWNTEAFF. Written as DNA, the CDR3 is TGTGCCAGCAAAATGGGGGGGTGGAACACTGAAGCTTTCTTT.